This note documents a single T cell receptor beta chain sequence. The antigen remains undetermined. TCRdb re-called the RT-PCR reads through MiXCR, storing one row per CDR3 protein. In the table there are a few hundred thousand distinct CDR3 sequences, less than 7.5% of which are singletons. The data are from a study of response to subunit inactivated influenza vaccine. The study's findings and limits: It was the authors' suggestion that each seasonal influenza vaccination recruits few new T cells.

The germline V and J ends were trimmed by 5 bases and 4 bases, with 14 bases remaining between them. Per the germline V gene, CDR1 is LGHDT and CDR2 is YNNKEL (reference sequence). There are 14 residues in the CDR3. The rearrangement links TRBV3-1 to TRBJ1-1; D is undetermined. The origin of this receptor is a man between 50 and 75 years old who received an inactivated influenza vaccine. The sample here was PBMCs from blood, taken less than 30 months after vaccination. The CDR3 loop is CASSSKWGTTEAFF. The CDR3 nucleotides are TGTGCCAGCAGCTCTAAGTGGGGTACCACTGAAGCTTTCTTT.